The 29 T cell receptor beta chains listed next were all sequenced from one sample in a study of identical twins. MiXCR, run by TCRdb on the 5' RACE reads, gives a single entry per CDR3 protein. Here the sample spans about 700,000 distinct CDR3 sequences, about 9.4% being singletons. This same sample was also taken into another study, of yellow fever vaccine responses in identical twins.

The material sequenced was PBMCs. The receptors were sampled from a woman younger than 35 in good health.

A few counts support this clonotype. The genes are TRBV6-1 and TRBJ2-1, with 12 bases that match TRBD2. Looked up from germline, CDR1 is MNHNS and CDR2 is SASEGT. The CDR3 is made up of 14 amino acids. V lost 11 bases and J lost 2; bases outside the gene matches: 4. The CDR3: CAATSGGPYNEQFF. The CDR3 DNA reads as TGTGCCGCAACTAGCGGGGGGCCCTACAATGAGCAGTTCTTC.

This clonotype came up many times. The DNA of the CDR3 is TGTGCCAGCAGCTTGGGAGGGGCGCGGGCCTACGAGCAGTACTTC. It codes for CASSLGGARAYEQYF. The rearrangement joins TRBV5-6 to TRBJ2-7; D possibly uses TRBD1 or TRBD2 (5 bases each). Germline V gives CDR1 SGHDT, CDR2 YYEEEE. CDR3 length: 15 amino acids. V lost 0 bases, J lost 2 bases, and 12 bases lay in between. The entire variable domain, with the rest obtained from reference TRBV5-6 and TRBJ2-7, is as follows: DAGVTQSPTHLIKTRGQQVTLRCSPKSGHDTVSWYQQALGQGPQFIFQYYEEEERQRGNFPDRFSGHQFPNYSSELNVNALLLGDSALYLCASSLGGARAYEQYFGPGTRLTVT.

The V and J genes are TRBV27 and TRBJ2-1, with D tentatively TRBD2 (6 bases). The CDR3 runs to 13 residues. Trimming cost V 3 bases and J 7 bases, with 10 bases left between them. Per germline, CDR1 MNHEY and CDR2 SMNVEV (reference sequence). The CDR3 region is CASSFSRGNEQFF. CDR3 DNA sequence: TGTGCCAGCAGTTTCTCCCGGGGGAATGAGCAGTTCTTC.

The V and J genes are TRBV6-1 and TRBJ2-7; D unresolved. The CDR3 runs to 14 residues. The germline V and J ends were trimmed by 6 bases and 0 bases, with 12 bases remaining between them. Germline values: CDR1 MNHNS, CDR2 SASEGT. The CDR3 loop is CASSPIFRSYEQYF. CDR3 in DNA: TGTGCCAGCAGCCCCATCTTCCGCTCCTACGAGCAGTACTTC.

This clonotype was seen ten or more times. This chain links TRBV27 with TRBJ2-7; D may be TRBD1 (6 bases). CDR1 is MNHEY and CDR2 is SMNVEV in the germline V gene (reference sequence). The germline V and J ends were trimmed by 6 bases and 2 bases, with 11 bases remaining between them. This CDR3 has 13 residues. The CDR3 coding sequence is TGTGCCAGCAGCTTGACAGGTACCTACGAGCAGTACTTC. It specifies CASSLTGTYEQYF.

V gene TRBV27 combines with J gene TRBJ2-7; 9 bases match TRBD1. The V gene's germline CDR1 is MNHEY and CDR2 SMNVEV (reference sequence). Trimming took 8 bases from V and 6 from J; bases not matched to a gene: 8. The CDR3 runs 13 residues. CDR3 residues: CASRDRASGEQYF. The CDR3 DNA is TGTGCCAGCCGGGACAGGGCATCGGGCGAGCAGTACTTC.

At least ten counts were recorded for this clonotype. The chain is built from TRBV4-1 and TRBJ1-1; D is ambiguous. CDR1 is MGHRA and CDR2 is YSYEKL in the germline V gene. V was pared by 4 bases and J by 3 bases, with 12 bases between. This CDR3 is built from 14 residues. CDR3 in amino acids: CASSRERSDTEAFF. CDR3 DNA: TGCGCCAGCAGCCGGGAACGGAGCGACACTGAAGCTTTCTTT.

The chain employs TRBV7-2 and TRBJ2-3; a possible D gene is TRBD2 (7 bases). V was shortened by 5 bases and J by 0 bases, with 15 bases between the two germline ends. The CDR3 totals 16 residues. Germline V gene sequence: CDR1 SGHTA, CDR2 FQGNSA. CDR3 coding DNA: TGTGCCAGCAGCCTCCGGGGGGCGGGAAGCACAGATACGCAGTATTTT. It yields the protein CASSLRGAGSTDTQYF.

In the case of this clonotype: This may come from a read error, since a much larger clone is one base off. The genes are TRBV12-3 or TRBV12-4 and TRBJ2-1, with D possibly matching TRBD2 (6 bases). This CDR3 region has 14 residues. V was clipped by 7 bases and J by 0 bases, with 10 bases between them. CDR3 DNA: TGTGCCAGCACCACGGGGGTCTCCTACAATGAGCAGTTCTTC. It codes for CASTTGVSYNEQFF.

There are many counts of this clonotype. The rearrangement joins TRBV12-3 or TRBV12-4 to TRBJ2-1; no reliable D call. V was cut by 6 bases and J by 5 bases, with 8 bases left in between. CDR3 length: 12 amino acids. The CDR3: CASSQGHNEQFF. The CDR3 nucleotides read TGTGCCAGCAGCCAAGGACACAATGAGCAGTTCTTC.

The chain couples TRBV7-2 to TRBJ1-1; D is unresolved. Trimming cost V 0 bases and J 6 bases, with 11 bases left between them. CDR3 size: 14 residues. Per germline, CDR1 SGHTA and CDR2 FQGNSA. The CDR3, as DNA: TGTGCCAGCAGCTTAGCGGGAGCGAGGGCTGAAGCTTTCTTT. As protein: CASSLAGARAEAFF.

This clonotype was counted many times. The chain links TRBV3-1 to TRBJ1-1, with D possibly being TRBD1 (5 bases). Trimming cost V 1 base and J 5 bases, with 8 bases left between them. This CDR3 contains 13 residues. The germline CDR1 and CDR2 sequences are LGHDT and YNNKEL (reference sequence). CDR3 protein: CASSQVGGTEAFF. The CDR3 bases are TGTGCCAGCAGCCAAGTCGGGGGAACTGAAGCTTTCTTT. The variable domain in full, with the rest retrieved from reference TRBV3-1 and TRBJ1-1, is DTAVSQTPKYLVTQMGNDKSIKCEQNLGHDTMYWYKQDSKKFLKIMFSYNNKELIINETVPNRFSPKSPDKAHLNLHINSLELGDSAVYFCASSQVGGTEAFFGQGTRLTVV.

This clonotype has a count of ten or more. The chain joins TRBV6-6 to TRBJ2-2; 7 bases match TRBD1. The V segment lost 5 bases and the J segment 5 bases; nucleotides outside the gene matches: 2. Germline CDR1 MNHNY, CDR2 SVGAGI (reference sequence). The CDR3 has 13 amino acids. The CDR3 loop is CASSRQGTGELFF. CDR3 coding DNA: TGTGCCAGCAGTCGACAGGGAACCGGGGAGCTGTTTTTT.

This clonotype was counted between two and nine times. This chain connects TRBV14 to TRBJ2-1; 9 bases match TRBD1. Unmatched junction bases numbered 2, after V lost 2 bases and J lost 3 bases. The CDR3 length is 15 residues. Germline V gives CDR1 SGHDN, CDR2 FVKESK. The CDR3: CASSQRTGVYNEQFF. The CDR3 DNA is TGTGCCAGCAGCCAACGGACAGGGGTCTACAATGAGCAGTTCTTC.

This clonotype was seen a handful of times. The V call is TRBV4-3, the J call TRBJ2-1; 7 bases match TRBD1. This CDR3 spans 15 amino acids. V lost 0 bases and J lost 6; bases outside the gene matches: 5. Germline loops: CDR1 LGHNA, CDR2 YSLEER. The CDR3 protein is CASSQDKAGGNEQFF. The CDR3 nucleotides are TGCGCCAGCAGCCAAGATAAGGCAGGGGGCAATGAGCAGTTCTTC.

The rearrangement joins TRBV12-5 to TRBJ2-5; TRBD1 matches 8 bases. Germline CDR1 is LGHNT and CDR2 is FRNRAP. The CDR3 length is 15 residues. The trim removed 7 bases at V and 5 bases at J, leaving 12 bases unmatched. CDR3 sequence reads: CASANVGDRRETQYF. The DNA for the CDR3 is TGTGCTAGTGCCAACGTTGGGGACAGGCGGGAGACCCAGTACTTC.

The V and J genes are TRBV3-1 and TRBJ1-1, with D perhaps matching TRBD1 (6 bases). The CDR3 runs to 15 residues. Trimming stripped 1 base from V and 3 bases from J, with 12 bases between. Looked up from germline, CDR1 is LGHDT and CDR2 is YNNKEL (reference sequence). Here the CDR3 DNA reads TGTGCCAGCAGCCAAGGGGCAGGGGAAGACACTGAAGCTTTCTTT. It codes for CASSQGAGEDTEAFF.

This clonotype has just a few counts. V usage is TRBV25-1 and J usage is TRBJ2-7, with a weak D call TRBD2 (6 bases). Germline V CDR1 and CDR2: MGHDK, SYGVNS. V was cut by 6 bases and J by 4 bases, with 16 bases left in between. The CDR3 runs 14 residues. The CDR3 region is CASRRGTPPYEQYF. The CDR3 bases are TGTGCCAGCAGACGAGGGACTCCGCCATACGAGCAGTACTTC.

This clonotype was counted ten times or more. The rearrangement joins TRBV20-1 to TRBJ2-5; D unresolved. This CDR3 contains 10 residues. Trimming cost V 5 bases and J 5 bases, with 6 bases left between them. Germline-derived CDR1 and CDR2 are DFQATT and SNEGSKA (reference sequence). The CDR3 reads CSAARETQYF. CDR3 DNA: TGCAGTGCTGCAAGGGAGACCCAGTACTTC.

This clonotype was seen more than once but under ten times. The rearrangement joins TRBV24-1 to TRBJ2-7; D is possibly TRBD2 (6 bases). The CDR3 is 19 residues long. V was pared by 12 bases and J by 0 bases, with 32 bases between. In germline, CDR1 is KGHDR, CDR2 SFDVKD. DNA of the CDR3: TGTGCCGCTGGCGGGACTCAGGTTAGGTTGTGGCTAGCCTCCTACGAGCAGTACTTC. Protein sequence: CAAGGTQVRLWLASYEQYF.

V and J are TRBV30 and TRBJ1-4; D unresolved. V lost 5 bases to trimming and J lost 10 bases, with 17 bases between them. The CDR3 totals 13 residues. Germline lookup yields CDR1 GTSNPN and CDR2 SVGIG (reference sequence). CDR3 loop: CAWARRDYGKLFF. As DNA, the CDR3 is TGTGCCTGGGCCCGGAGGGATTATGGAAAACTGTTTTTT.

There are a few counts of this clonotype. This chain connects TRBV6-6 to TRBJ1-6; unclear D gene. The V end was cut by 8 bases, the J end by 7 bases, with 9 bases between. Germline V CDR1 and CDR2: MNHNY, SVGAGI (reference sequence). The CDR3 runs to 12 residues. The CDR3 DNA follows: TGTGCCAGCCTTGAAGGGAATTCACCCCTCCACTTT. Translated: CASLEGNSPLHF.

This clonotype appeared a few times. The chain couples TRBV2 to TRBJ2-3; 9 bases map to TRBD1. The CDR3 is made up of 16 amino acids. Unmatched junction bases numbered 11, after V lost 6 bases and J lost 4 bases. Germline CDR1 SNHLY, CDR2 FYNNEI. In DNA, the CDR3 is TGTGCCAGCAGCGCGCTGACAGGGGGTGGCGCAGATACGCAGTATTTT. Its protein is CASSALTGGGADTQYF.

The J gene is TRBJ2-5, the V gene TRBV7-2; D uncertain. The germline gives CDR1 SGHTA, CDR2 FQGNSA. The CDR3 is made up of 12 amino acids. With 5 bases removed from V and 0 bases from J, the gap between germline ends came to 4 bases. The CDR3 loop reads CASSPHQETQYF. The DNA of the CDR3 is TGTGCCAGCAGCCCTCACCAAGAGACCCAGTACTTC.

This clonotype occurred many times. V is TRBV20-1 and J is TRBJ2-7, with 9 nucleotides matching TRBD1. The V segment lost 6 bases and the J segment 3 bases; nucleotides outside the gene matches: 9. Germline lookup yields CDR1 DFQATT and CDR2 SNEGSKA (reference sequence). The CDR3 loop spans 14 amino acids. CDR3 residues: CSAKTGTGSYEQYF. The CDR3 DNA sequence: TGCAGTGCCAAAACCGGGACAGGGAGCTACGAGCAGTACTTC.

The chain has TRBV4-1 and TRBJ2-5; D is ambiguous. Trimming took 0 bases from V and 5 from J, leaving 10 bases between them. Germline values: CDR1 MGHRA, CDR2 YSYEKL. This CDR3 has 14 amino acids. The CDR3 nucleotides read TGCGCCAGCAGCCAAGAAGGCGCGACGGAGACCCAGTACTTC. It translates to CASSQEGATETQYF.

A few counts support this clonotype. This chain joins TRBV25-1 and TRBJ2-1; the match to TRBD2 covers 12 bases. This CDR3 comprises 15 residues. Germline values: CDR1 MGHDK, CDR2 SYGVNS. V trimming: 6 bases; J trimming: 4 bases; junction bases outside the gene matches: 4. CDR3 sequence: CASSGLAGLYNEQFF. In DNA form, the CDR3 reads TGTGCCAGCAGCGGACTAGCGGGGCTTTACAATGAGCAGTTCTTC.

This clonotype was detected only a few times. Relative to the germline gene, one junction end is altered; a read error may explain this. The V and J genes are TRBV29-1 and TRBJ2-1, with no clear D. The CDR3 totals 12 residues. Germline V gene lookup returns CDR1 SQVTM and CDR2 ANQGSEA. The CDR3 protein is CSVEDRYNEQFF. The DNA for the CDR3 is TGCAGCGTCGAAGACCGATACAATGAGCAGTTCTTC.

DNA for the CDR3: TGTGCCAGCAGGGCCCTACTGGCGGATGAGCAGTTCTTC. It encodes CASRALLADEQFF. This sequence joins TRBV2 and TRBJ2-1; D ambiguous. Germline lookup yields CDR1 SNHLY and CDR2 FYNNEI. The CDR3 has 13 amino acids. Trimming removed 6 bases at V and 8 bases at J, with 14 bases between.